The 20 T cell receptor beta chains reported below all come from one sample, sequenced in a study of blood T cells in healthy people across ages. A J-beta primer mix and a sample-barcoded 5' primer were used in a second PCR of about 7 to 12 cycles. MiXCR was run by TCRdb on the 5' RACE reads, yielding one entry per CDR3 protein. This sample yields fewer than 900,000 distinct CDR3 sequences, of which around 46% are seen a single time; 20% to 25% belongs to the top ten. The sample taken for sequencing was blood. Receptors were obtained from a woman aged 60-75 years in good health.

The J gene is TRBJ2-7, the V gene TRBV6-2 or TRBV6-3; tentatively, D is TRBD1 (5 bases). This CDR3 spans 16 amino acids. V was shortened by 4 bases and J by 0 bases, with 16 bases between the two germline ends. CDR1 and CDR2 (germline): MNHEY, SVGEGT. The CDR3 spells CASSSSQDTSSYEQYF. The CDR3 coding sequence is TGTGCCAGCAGTTCTTCACAGGACACGAGCTCCTACGAGCAGTACTTC.

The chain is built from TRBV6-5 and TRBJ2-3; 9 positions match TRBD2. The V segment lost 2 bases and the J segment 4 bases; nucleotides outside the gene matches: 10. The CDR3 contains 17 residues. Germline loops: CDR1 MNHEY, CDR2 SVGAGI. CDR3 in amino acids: CASSYMRLADRADTQYF. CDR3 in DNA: TGTGCCAGCAGTTACATGAGACTAGCGGATCGCGCAGATACGCAGTATTTT.

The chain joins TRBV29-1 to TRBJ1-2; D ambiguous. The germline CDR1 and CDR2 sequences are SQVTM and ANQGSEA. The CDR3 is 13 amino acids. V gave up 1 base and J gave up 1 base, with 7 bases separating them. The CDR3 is CSVEGGSNYGYTF. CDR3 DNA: TGCAGCGTTGAAGGCGGGAGTAACTATGGCTACACCTTC.

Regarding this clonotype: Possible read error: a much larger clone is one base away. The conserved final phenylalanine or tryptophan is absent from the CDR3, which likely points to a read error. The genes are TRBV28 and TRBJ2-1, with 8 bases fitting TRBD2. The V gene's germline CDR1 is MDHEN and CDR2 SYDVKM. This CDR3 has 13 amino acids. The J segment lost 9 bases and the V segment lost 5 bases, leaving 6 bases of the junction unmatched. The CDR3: CASSLGLAGEQFV. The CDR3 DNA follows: TGTGCCAGCAGTCTAGGACTAGCCGGTGAGCAGTTCGTC.

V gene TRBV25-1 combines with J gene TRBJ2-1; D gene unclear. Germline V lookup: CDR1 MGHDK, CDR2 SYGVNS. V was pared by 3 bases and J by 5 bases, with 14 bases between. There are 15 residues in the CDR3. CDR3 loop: CASSDSLALNNEQFF. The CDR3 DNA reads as TGTGCCAGCAGTGATTCGCTCGCCCTAAACAATGAGCAGTTCTTC.

The CDR3 region has the DNA TGTGCCAGCGAGGAAAACTCTGGAAACACCATATATTTT. Its protein is CASEENSGNTIYF. This chain links TRBV12-3 or TRBV12-4 with TRBJ1-3; D gene uncertain. The CDR3 covers 13 residues. V lost 8 bases and J 0 bases, leaving 8 bases between the germline ends.

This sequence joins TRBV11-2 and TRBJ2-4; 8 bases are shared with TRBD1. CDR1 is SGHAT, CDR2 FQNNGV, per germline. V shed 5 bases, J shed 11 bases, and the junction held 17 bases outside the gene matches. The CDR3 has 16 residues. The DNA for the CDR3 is TGTGCCAGCAGCGGTGGGACAGGTGGAAGTAAGGACGTTCAGTACTTC. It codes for CASSGGTGGSKDVQYF. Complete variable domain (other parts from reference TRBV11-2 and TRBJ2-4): EAGVAQSPRYKIIEKRQSVAFWCNPISGHATLYWYQQILGQGPKLLIQFQNNGVVDDSQLPKDRFSAERLKGVDSTLKIQPAKLEDSAVYLCASSGGTGGSKDVQYFGAGTRLSVL.

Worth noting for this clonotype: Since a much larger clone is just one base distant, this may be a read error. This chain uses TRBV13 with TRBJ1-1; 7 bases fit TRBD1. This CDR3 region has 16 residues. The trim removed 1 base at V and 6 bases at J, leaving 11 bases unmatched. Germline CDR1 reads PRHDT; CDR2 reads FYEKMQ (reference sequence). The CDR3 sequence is CASSLDRQGLGAEAFF. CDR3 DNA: TGTGCCAGCAGCTTAGACAGACAGGGATTGGGCGCTGAAGCTTTCTTT.

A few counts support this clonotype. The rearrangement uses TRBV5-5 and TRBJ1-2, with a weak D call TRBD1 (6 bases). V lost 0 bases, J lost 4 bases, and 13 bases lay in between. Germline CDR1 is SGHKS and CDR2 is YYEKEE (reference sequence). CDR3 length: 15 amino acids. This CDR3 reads CASSLDGGPGYGYTF. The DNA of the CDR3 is TGTGCCAGCAGCTTGGATGGGGGGCCGGGCTATGGCTACACCTTC.

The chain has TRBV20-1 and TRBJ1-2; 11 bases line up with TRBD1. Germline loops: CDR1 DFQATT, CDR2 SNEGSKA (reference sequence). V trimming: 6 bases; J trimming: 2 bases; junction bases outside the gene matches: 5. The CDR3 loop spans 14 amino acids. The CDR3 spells CSANGQGANYGYTF. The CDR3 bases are TGCAGTGCCAACGGACAGGGGGCGAACTATGGCTACACCTTC.

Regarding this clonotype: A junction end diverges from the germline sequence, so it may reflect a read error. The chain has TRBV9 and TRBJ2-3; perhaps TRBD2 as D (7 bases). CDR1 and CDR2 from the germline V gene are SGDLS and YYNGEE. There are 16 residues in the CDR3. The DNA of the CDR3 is TGTGTCAGCAGCGTAGTAGGGGGGGGTCCCACAGATACGCAGTATTTT. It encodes CVSSVVGGGPTDTQYF. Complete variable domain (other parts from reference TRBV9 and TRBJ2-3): DSGVTQTPKHLITATGQRVTLRCSPRSGDLSVYWYQQSLDQGLQFLIQYYNGEERAKGNILERFSAQQFPDLHSELNLSSLELGDSALYFCVSSVVGGGPTDTQYFGPGTRLTVL.

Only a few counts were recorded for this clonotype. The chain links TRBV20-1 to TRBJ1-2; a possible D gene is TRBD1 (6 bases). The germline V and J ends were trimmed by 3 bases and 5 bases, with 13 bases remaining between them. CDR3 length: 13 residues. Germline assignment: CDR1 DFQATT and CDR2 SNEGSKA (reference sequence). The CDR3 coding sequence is TGCAGTGCTAGGCGACAGGAGGGATATGGCTACACCTTC. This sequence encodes CSARRQEGYGYTF.

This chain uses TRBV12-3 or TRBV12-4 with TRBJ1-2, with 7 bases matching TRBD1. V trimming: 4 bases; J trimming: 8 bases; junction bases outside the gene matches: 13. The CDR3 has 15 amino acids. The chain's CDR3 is CASSSTGTVPEGYTF. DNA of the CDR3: TGTGCCAGCAGTTCAACCGGGACAGTTCCAGAAGGCTACACCTTC.

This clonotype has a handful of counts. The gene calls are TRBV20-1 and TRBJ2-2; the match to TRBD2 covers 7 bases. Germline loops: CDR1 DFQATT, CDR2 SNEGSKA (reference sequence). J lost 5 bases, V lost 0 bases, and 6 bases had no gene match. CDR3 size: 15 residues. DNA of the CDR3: TGCAGTGCTAGAGATGTGGGGGGGGGAACCGGGGAGCTGTTTTTT. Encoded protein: CSARDVGGGTGELFF.

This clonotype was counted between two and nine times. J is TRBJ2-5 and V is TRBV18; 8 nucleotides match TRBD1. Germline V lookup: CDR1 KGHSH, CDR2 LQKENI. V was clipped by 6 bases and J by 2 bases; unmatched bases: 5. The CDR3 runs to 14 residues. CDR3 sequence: CASSLTGAQETQYF. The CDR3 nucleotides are TGTGCCAGCTCGTTGACAGGGGCTCAAGAGACCCAGTACTTC.

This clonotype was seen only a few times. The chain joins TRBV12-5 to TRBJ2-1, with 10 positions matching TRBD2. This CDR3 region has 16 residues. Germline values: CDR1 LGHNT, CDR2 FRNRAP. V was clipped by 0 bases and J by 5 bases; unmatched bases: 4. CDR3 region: CASGLVGLAADNEQFF. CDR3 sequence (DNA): TGTGCTAGTGGTTTGGTCGGACTAGCGGCGGACAATGAGCAGTTCTTC.

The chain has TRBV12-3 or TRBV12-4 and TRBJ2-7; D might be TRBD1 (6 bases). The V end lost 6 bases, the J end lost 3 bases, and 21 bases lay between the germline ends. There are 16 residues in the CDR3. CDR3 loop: CASSHWGQDTLYEQYF. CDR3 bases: TGTGCCAGCAGCCACTGGGGGCAGGACACTCTCTACGAGCAGTACTTC.

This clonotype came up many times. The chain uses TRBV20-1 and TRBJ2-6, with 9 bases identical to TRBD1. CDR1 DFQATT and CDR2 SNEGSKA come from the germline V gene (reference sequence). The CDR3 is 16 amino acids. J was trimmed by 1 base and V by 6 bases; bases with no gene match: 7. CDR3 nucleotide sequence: TGCAGTGCGCCGGGACAGGGTGGATCTGGGGCCAACGTCCTGACTTTC. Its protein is CSAPGQGGSGANVLTF.

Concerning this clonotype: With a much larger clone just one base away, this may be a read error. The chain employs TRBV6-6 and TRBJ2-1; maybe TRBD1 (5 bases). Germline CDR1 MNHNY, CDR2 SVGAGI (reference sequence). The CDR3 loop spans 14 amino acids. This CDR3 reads CASSDSTVYNEQFF. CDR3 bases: TGTGCCAGCAGTGACTCGACAGTTTACAATGAGCAGTTCTTC.

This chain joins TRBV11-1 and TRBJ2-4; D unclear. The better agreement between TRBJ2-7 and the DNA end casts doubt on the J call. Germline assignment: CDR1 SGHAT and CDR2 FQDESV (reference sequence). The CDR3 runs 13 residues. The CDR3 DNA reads TGTGCCAGCAGCTCATTAGACGGCTACGAGCAGTACTTC. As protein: CASSSLDGYEQYF.